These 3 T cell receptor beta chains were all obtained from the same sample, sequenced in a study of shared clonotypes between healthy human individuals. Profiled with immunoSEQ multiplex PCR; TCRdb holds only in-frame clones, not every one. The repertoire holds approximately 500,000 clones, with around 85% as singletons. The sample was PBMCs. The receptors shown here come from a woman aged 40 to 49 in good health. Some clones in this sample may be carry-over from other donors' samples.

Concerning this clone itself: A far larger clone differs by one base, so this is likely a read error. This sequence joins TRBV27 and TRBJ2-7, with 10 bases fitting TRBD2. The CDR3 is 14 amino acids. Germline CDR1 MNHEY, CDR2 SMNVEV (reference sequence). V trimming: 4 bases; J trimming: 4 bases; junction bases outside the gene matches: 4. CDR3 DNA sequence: TGTGCCAGCAGTTCCGAGACTAGCGGGTACGAGCAGTACTTC. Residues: CASSSETSGYEQYF.

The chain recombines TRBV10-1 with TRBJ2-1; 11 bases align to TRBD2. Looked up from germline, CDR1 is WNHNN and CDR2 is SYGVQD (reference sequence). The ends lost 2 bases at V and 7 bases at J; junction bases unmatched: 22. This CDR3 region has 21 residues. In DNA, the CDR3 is TGCGCCAGCAGTGAGCCCGGGGACGGCGGAATAGCGGGAGGGCCGGGGAATGAGCAGTTCTTC. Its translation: CASSEPGDGGIAGGPGNEQFF.

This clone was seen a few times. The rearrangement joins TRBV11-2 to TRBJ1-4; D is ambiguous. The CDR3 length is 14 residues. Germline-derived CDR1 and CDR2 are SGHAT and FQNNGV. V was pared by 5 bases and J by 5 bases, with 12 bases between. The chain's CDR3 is CASSPGPGNEKLFF. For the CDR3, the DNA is TGTGCCAGCAGCCCTGGGCCAGGAAATGAAAAACTGTTTTTT.